The 18 T cell receptor beta chains below were found in one sample sequenced in a study of blood T cell repertoires in COVID-19. The method was immunoSEQ multiplex PCR; TCRdb's version includes in-frame clones alone and lacks a portion of them. The sample consists of about 370,000 clones, 75% to 90% of them appearing once. The specimen sequenced was PBMCs or T cells enriched from blood (not recorded which). The receptors stem from a man younger than 30 who had recovered from COVID-19.

V usage is TRBV7-9 and J usage is TRBJ2-2; 7 nucleotides line up with TRBD1. CDR3 length: 17 amino acids. Germline V CDR1 and CDR2: SEHNR, FQNEAQ (reference sequence). The trim removed 2 bases at V and 5 bases at J, leaving 11 bases unmatched. CDR3 DNA sequence: TGTGCCAGCAGCTTACCGACAGGACAGGATTGGACCGGGGAGCTGTTTTTT. It encodes CASSLPTGQDWTGELFF.

The chain carries TRBV5-6 and TRBJ2-6; D is perhaps TRBD1 (5 bases). The germline CDR1 and CDR2 sequences are SGHDT and YYEEEE. Trimming took off 4 bases at V and 0 bases at J, with 5 bases between the two ends. The CDR3 has 14 amino acids. CDR3 bases: TGTGCCAGCAGCGGGGCCTCTGGGGCCAACGTCCTGACTTTC. Protein: CASSGASGANVLTF.

The rearrangement uses TRBV2 and TRBJ2-3; 13 nucleotides agree with TRBD2. The CDR3 contains 15 residues. From germline, CDR1 is SNHLY and CDR2 FYNNEI. J gave up 6 bases and V 6 bases, and 6 bases lay outside the gene matches. This CDR3 reads CASRVLAGGRDTQYF. The CDR3 nucleotides read TGTGCCAGCAGAGTACTAGCGGGAGGGAGGGATACGCAGTATTTT.

The rearrangement links TRBV7-9 to TRBJ1-2; no firm D call. Germline V gene data show CDR1 as SEHNR and CDR2 as FQNEAQ (reference sequence). V gave up 5 bases and J gave up 6 bases, with 16 bases separating them. This CDR3 is 14 amino acids long. The CDR3 here is CASSPRARVNGYTF. In DNA form, the CDR3 reads TGTGCCAGCAGCCCCCGAGCGCGGGTAAATGGCTACACCTTC.

V gene TRBV6-5 combines with J gene TRBJ2-7, with a tentative D call TRBD2 (6 bases). The CDR3 spans 15 residues. Between the trimmed V and J ends, which lost 3 bases and 2 bases, there was a span of 14 bases. Per germline, CDR1 MNHEY and CDR2 SVGAGI. CDR3 residues: CASSYSGLPPYEQYF. In DNA form, the CDR3 reads TGTGCCAGCAGTTATTCGGGACTCCCACCCTACGAGCAGTACTTC.

The chain couples TRBV12-3 or TRBV12-4 to TRBJ1-5; D gene unclear. The CDR3 sequence is 12 residues long. V shed 7 bases and J shed 9 bases, with 13 bases lying between them. CDR3 sequence: CASTRSVGPQHF. The CDR3 nucleotides read TGTGCCAGCACTCGAAGTGTCGGGCCCCAGCATTTT.

Here the CDR3 reads CASSQDGGELTYEQYF. CDR3 in DNA: TGTGCCAGCAGCCAAGATGGGGGGGAACTCACCTACGAGCAGTACTTC. The chain couples TRBV4-2 to TRBJ2-7; 7 bases map to TRBD2. V dropped 0 bases and J dropped 2; count of bases not matched to a gene: 7. The germline CDR1 and CDR2 sequences are LGHNA and YNFKEQ. The CDR3 extends over 16 amino acids.

The rearrangement joins TRBV7-9 to TRBJ2-7; 7 bases match TRBD1. The CDR3 is made up of 15 amino acids. Germline V gives CDR1 SEHNR, CDR2 FQNEAQ (reference sequence). Losses at the gene ends were 3 bases for V and 3 bases for J; bases not matched to a gene: 8. CDR3 loop: CASSFALGQVYEQYF. DNA for the CDR3: TGTGCCAGCAGCTTCGCTTTAGGACAGGTCTACGAGCAGTACTTC.

The V gene is TRBV2, the J gene TRBJ1-2, with TRBD1 as a possible D gene (5 bases). The germline V and J ends were trimmed by 10 bases and 4 bases, with 13 bases remaining between them. The CDR3 runs to 12 residues. In germline, CDR1 is SNHLY, CDR2 FYNNEI. This CDR3 reads CATEGASYGYTF. The CDR3 DNA reads as TGTGCCACCGAAGGGGCGAGCTATGGCTACACCTTC.

The CDR3 sequence: CASSPQQGFGEAFF. In DNA form, the CDR3 reads TGTGCCAGCAGTCCTCAGCAGGGGTTTGGTGAAGCTTTCTTT. The chain has TRBV2 and TRBJ1-1; tentatively, D is TRBD1 (6 bases). The CDR3 spans 14 residues. Germline V gene lookup returns CDR1 SNHLY and CDR2 FYNNEI. V was clipped by 5 bases and J by 7 bases, with 17 bases between them.

This clone was counted between two and nine times. The chain uses TRBV11-2 and TRBJ2-3, with D perhaps TRBD2 (5 bases). The V end lost 5 bases, the J end lost 5 bases, and 11 bases lay between the germline ends. The CDR3 is 13 residues long. Germline values: CDR1 SGHAT, CDR2 FQNNGV. The CDR3, as DNA: TGTGCCAGCAGCCCTCAGGCGGGAGATACGCAGTATTTT. It translates to CASSPQAGDTQYF.

This chain connects TRBV27 to TRBJ2-3; D not certain. Between the trimmed V and J ends, which lost 7 bases and 2 bases, there was a span of 7 bases. Germline values: CDR1 MNHEY, CDR2 SMNVEV (reference sequence). The CDR3 contains 12 residues. CDR3 amino acids: CASNFPTDTQYF. The CDR3 nucleotides read TGTGCCAGCAACTTTCCCACAGATACGCAGTATTTT.

CDR3 residues: CSVDWDSRTDTQYF. For the CDR3, the DNA is TGCAGCGTTGATTGGGACAGTCGCACAGATACGCAGTATTTT. This rearrangement joins TRBV29-1 to TRBJ2-3; 7 nucleotides agree with TRBD1. Germline trimming cut 3 bases from V and 1 base from J; bases unmatched to any gene: 4. This CDR3 is built from 14 residues. Germline V gives CDR1 SQVTM, CDR2 ANQGSEA.

The rearrangement links TRBV9 to TRBJ2-7; D possibly corresponds to TRBD2 (6 bases). The CDR3 is made up of 15 amino acids. The V and J ends lost 0 bases and 0 bases respectively, with 10 bases between them. Germline values: CDR1 SGDLS, CDR2 YYNGEE. The CDR3 region has the DNA TGTGCCAGCAGCGTAGTCAGCGGGCCCTCCTACGAGCAGTACTTC. Amino acids: CASSVVSGPSYEQYF. The variable domain in full, completed from reference TRBV9 and TRBJ2-7, reads DSGVTQTPKHLITATGQRVTLRCSPRSGDLSVYWYQQSLDQGLQFLIQYYNGEERAKGNILERFSAQQFPDLHSELNLSSLELGDSALYFCASSVVSGPSYEQYFGPGTRLTVT.

The CDR3 sequence is CAVRQGTYNEQFF. The CDR3 DNA sequence: TGTGCCGTCCGACAGGGGACCTACAATGAGCAGTTCTTC. The chain recombines TRBV12-3 or TRBV12-4 with TRBJ2-1; TRBD1 aligns across 8 bases. V dropped 11 bases and J dropped 2; count of bases not matched to a gene: 5. The CDR3 is 13 residues long.

V is TRBV2 and J is TRBJ1-3, with a possible D match to TRBD1 (5 bases). V lost 7 bases and J 2 bases, leaving 15 bases between the germline ends. The CDR3 has 15 residues. Germline V gene sequence: CDR1 SNHLY, CDR2 FYNNEI. The CDR3 region is CASIFKGLTGNTIYF. CDR3 bases: TGTGCCAGCATTTTCAAGGGACTGACTGGAAACACCATATATTTT. The full variable domain, with the rest looked up from reference TRBV2 and TRBJ1-3, is EPEVTQTPSHQVTQMGQEVILRCVPISNHLYFYWYRQILGQKVEFLVSFYNNEISEKSEIFDDQFSVERPDGSNFTLKIRSTKLEDSAMYFCASIFKGLTGNTIYFGEGSWLTVV.

The CDR3 is CASSVRGGEQYF. CDR3 DNA sequence: TGTGCCAGCAGCGTACGGGGAGGCGAGCAGTACTTC. The chain combines TRBV9 with TRBJ2-7; tentatively, D is TRBD2 (6 bases). Germline V gene sequence: CDR1 SGDLS, CDR2 YYNGEE. This CDR3 spans 12 amino acids. Between the trimmed V and J ends, which lost 1 base and 6 bases, there was a span of 8 bases.

As for this clone: The sample contains more than one DNA sequence encoding this CDR3. The chain links TRBV18 to TRBJ1-4, with 9 bases lining up with TRBD1. V dropped 6 bases and J dropped 8; count of bases not matched to a gene: 4. The CDR3 extends over 13 amino acids. Germline assignment: CDR1 KGHSH and CDR2 LQKENI. CDR3 amino acids: CASSRGQGEKLFF. The CDR3 DNA reads as TGTGCCAGCTCCCGGGGACAGGGAGAAAAACTGTTTTTT. The full variable domain, its missing parts supplied by reference TRBV18 and TRBJ1-4, is NAGVMQNPRHLVRRRGQEARLRCSPMKGHSHVYWYRQLPEEGLKFMVYLQKENIIDESGMPKERFSAEFPKEGPSILRIQQVVRGDSAAYFCASSRGQGEKLFFGSGTQLSVL.